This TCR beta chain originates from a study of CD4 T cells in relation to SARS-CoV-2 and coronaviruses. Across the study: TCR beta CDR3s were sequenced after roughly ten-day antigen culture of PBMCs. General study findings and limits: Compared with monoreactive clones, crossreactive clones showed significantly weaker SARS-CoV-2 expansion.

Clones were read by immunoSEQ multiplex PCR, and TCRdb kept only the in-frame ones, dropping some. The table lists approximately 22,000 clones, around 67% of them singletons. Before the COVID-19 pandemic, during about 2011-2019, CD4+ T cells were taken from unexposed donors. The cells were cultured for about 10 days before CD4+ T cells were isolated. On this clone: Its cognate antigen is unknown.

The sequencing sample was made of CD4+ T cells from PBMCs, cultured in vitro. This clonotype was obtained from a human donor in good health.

The CDR3, as DNA: TGCGCCAGCAGCTTGGCCAGGGGCGGGGGGGCCACAGAGACCCAGTACTTC. This encodes CASSLARGGGATETQYF. V and J are TRBV5-1 and TRBJ2-5, with 9 nucleotides matching TRBD2. V dropped 0 bases and J dropped 4; count of bases not matched to a gene: 10. Germline V gene sequence: CDR1 SGHRS, CDR2 YFSETQ. The CDR3 extends over 17 amino acids. Looking up the rest from reference TRBV5-1 and TRBJ2-5 gives the full variable domain: KAGVTQTPRYLIKTRGQQVTLSCSPISGHRSVSWYQQTPGQGLQFLFEYFSETQRNKGNFPGRFSGRQFSNSRSEMNVSTLELGDSALYLCASSLARGGGATETQYFGPGTRLLVL.